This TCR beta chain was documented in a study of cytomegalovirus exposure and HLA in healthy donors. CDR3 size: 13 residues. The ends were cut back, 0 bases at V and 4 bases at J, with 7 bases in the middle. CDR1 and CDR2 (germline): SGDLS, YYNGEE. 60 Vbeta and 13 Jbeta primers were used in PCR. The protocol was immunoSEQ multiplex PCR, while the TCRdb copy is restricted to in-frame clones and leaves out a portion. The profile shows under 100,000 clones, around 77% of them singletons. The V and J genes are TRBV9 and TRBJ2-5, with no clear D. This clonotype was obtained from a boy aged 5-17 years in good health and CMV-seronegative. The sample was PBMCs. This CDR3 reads CASSVDSRETQYF. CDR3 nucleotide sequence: TGTGCCAGCAGCGTAGACTCACGAGAGACCCAGTACTTC.